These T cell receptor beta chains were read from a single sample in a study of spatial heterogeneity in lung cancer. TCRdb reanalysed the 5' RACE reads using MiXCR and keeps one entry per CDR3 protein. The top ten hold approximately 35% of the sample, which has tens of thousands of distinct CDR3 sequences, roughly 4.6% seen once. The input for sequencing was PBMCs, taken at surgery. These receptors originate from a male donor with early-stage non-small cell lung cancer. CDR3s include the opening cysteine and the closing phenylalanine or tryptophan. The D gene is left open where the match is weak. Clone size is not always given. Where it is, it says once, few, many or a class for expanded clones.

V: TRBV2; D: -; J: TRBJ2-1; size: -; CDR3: CASIGTADNEQFF; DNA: TGTGCCAGCATTGGGACGGCAGACAATGAGCAGTTCTTC
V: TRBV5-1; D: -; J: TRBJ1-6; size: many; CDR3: CASSPGEVSPLHF; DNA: TGCGCCAGCAGCCCCGGGGAAGTATCACCCCTCCACTTT
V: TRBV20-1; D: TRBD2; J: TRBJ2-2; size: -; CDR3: CSARVLAGGPYTGELFF; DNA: TGCAGTGCTAGAGTACTAGCGGGAGGGCCGTACACCGGGGAGCTGTTTTTT
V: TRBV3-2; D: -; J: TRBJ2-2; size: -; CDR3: CASSQAMNTGELFF; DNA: TGTGCCAGCAGCCAAGCCATGAACACCGGGGAGCTGTTTTTT
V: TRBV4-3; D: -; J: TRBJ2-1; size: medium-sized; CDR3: CASSQGTSSSYNEQFF; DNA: TGCGCCAGCAGCCAAGGTACCAGTAGTTCCTACAATGAGCAGTTCTTC
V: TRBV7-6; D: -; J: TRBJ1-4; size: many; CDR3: CASSLSPATNEKLFF; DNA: TGTGCCAGCAGCTTATCACCAGCAACTAATGAAAAACTGTTTTTT
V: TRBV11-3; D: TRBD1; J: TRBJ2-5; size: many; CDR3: CASSSGGTQYF; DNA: TGTGCCAGCAGCTCAGGGGGGACCCAGTACTTC
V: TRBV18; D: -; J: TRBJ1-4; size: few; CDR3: CASSPSRGSNEKLFF; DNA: TGTGCCAGCTCACCCAGCAGGGGAAGTAATGAAAAACTGTTTTTT
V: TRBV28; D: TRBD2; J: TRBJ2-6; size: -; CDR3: CASSSAELAGGPSGANVLTF; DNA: TGTGCCAGCAGTTCGGCGGAACTAGCGGGGGGTCCCTCTGGGGCCAACGTCCTGACTTTC
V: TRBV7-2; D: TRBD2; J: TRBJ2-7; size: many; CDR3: CASSPSGRRYEQYF; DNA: TGTGCCAGCAGCCCTAGCGGGAGGAGGTACGAGCAGTACTTC
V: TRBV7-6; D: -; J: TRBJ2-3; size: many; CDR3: CASSLEGHTDTQYF; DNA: TGTGCCAGCAGCTTAGAGGGGCACACAGATACGCAGTATTTT
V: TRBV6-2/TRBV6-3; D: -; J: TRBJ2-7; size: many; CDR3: CASGWLTSSYEQYF; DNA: TGTGCCAGCGGGTGGCTGACGAGCTCCTACGAGCAGTACTTC
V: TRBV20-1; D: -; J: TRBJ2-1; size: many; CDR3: CSARMGVLF; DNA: TGCAGTGCTAGAATGGGGGTCCTCTTC
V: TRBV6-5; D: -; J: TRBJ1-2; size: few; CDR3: CASSFQGRGYTF; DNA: TGTGCCAGCAGTTTCCAGGGACGGGGCTACACCTTC
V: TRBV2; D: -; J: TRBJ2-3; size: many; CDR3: CASSEGYGTDTQYF; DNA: TGTGCCAGCAGTGAAGGGTATGGTACAGATACGCAGTATTTT
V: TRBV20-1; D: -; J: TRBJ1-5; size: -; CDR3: CSARVGMSNQPQHF; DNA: TGCAGTGCTAGAGTCGGGATGAGCAATCAGCCCCAGCATTTT
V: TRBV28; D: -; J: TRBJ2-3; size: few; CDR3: CASSPASTDTQYF; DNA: TGTGCCAGCAGCCCTGCTAGCACAGATACGCAGTATTTT
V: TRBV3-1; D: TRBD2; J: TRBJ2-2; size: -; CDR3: CASSHALAGTGELFF; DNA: TGTGCCAGCAGCCATGCACTAGCGGGCACCGGGGAGCTGTTTTTT
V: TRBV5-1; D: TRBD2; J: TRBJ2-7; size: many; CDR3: CASSSLPSGRAEEQYF; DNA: TGCGCCAGCAGCTCCCTCCCCAGCGGGAGGGCCGAAGAGCAGTACTTC
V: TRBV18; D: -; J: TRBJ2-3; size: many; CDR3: CASSLAGITDTQYF; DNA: TGTGCCAGCTCACTGGCAGGGATCACAGATACGCAGTATTTT
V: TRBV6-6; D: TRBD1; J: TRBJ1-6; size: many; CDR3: CASRSRDRGISSPLHF; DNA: TGTGCCAGCAGATCACGGGACAGGGGGATTAGTTCACCCCTCCACTTT
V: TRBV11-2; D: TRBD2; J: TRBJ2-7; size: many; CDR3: CASSFSGSVRSYEQYF; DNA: TGTGCCAGCAGCTTCAGCGGGAGTGTCAGGTCCTACGAGCAGTACTTC
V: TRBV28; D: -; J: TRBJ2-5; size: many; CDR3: CASSHPPLETQYF; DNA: TGTGCCAGCAGTCACCCCCCGTTAGAGACCCAGTACTTC
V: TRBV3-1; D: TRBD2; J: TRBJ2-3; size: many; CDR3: CASSQTSGGDTQYF; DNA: TGTGCCAGCAGCCAGACTAGCGGGGGGGATACGCAGTATTTT
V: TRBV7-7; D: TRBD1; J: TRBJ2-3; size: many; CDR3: CASSRQGPDTQYF; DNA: TGTGCCAGCAGCCGACAGGGGCCAGATACGCAGTATTTT
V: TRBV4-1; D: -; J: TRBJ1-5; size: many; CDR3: CASSQGPTGARRNQPQHF; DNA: TGCGCCAGCAGCCAAGGCCCGACGGGGGCCCGACGGAATCAGCCCCAGCATTTT
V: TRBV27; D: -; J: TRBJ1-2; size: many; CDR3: CASSLYENYGYTF; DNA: TGTGCCAGCAGTTTGTACGAAAACTATGGCTACACCTTC
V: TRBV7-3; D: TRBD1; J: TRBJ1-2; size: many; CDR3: CASSATSRDRDYGYTF; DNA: TGTGCCAGCAGCGCCACGTCCCGGGACAGGGACTATGGCTACACCTTC
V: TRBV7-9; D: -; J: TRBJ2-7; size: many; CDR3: CASSLDSEPYEQYF; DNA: TGTGCCAGCAGCTTGGACAGCGAACCGTACGAGCAGTACTTC
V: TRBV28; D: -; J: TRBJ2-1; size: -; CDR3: CANIRRPSSYNEQFF; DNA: TGTGCCAACATCCGGCGGCCTAGCTCCTACAATGAGCAGTTCTTC
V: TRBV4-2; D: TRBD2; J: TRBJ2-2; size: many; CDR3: CASSQGEGAGSGELFF; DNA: TGTGCCAGCAGCCAAGGGGAGGGCGCGGGATCCGGGGAGCTGTTTTTT
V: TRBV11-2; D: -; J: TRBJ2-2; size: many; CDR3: CASSLLVAGGTGELFF; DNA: TGTGCCAGCAGCTTACTCGTTGCGGGTGGGACCGGGGAGCTGTTTTTT
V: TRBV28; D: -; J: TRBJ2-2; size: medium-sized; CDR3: CASSGSGSRTGELFF; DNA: TGTGCCAGCAGTGGATCGGGGAGTCGCACCGGGGAGCTGTTTTTT
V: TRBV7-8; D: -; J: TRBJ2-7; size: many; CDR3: CASSPPDRNEQYF; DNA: TGTGCCAGCAGCCCCCCGGACAGAAACGAGCAGTACTTC
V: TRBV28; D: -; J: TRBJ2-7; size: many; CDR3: CASSLGQGSIEQYF; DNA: TGTGCCAGCAGTTTGGGGCAGGGATCGATCGAGCAGTACTTC
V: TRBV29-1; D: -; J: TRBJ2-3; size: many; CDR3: CSVGTADSSTDTQYF; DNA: TGCAGCGTGGGGACCGCCGATTCTAGCACAGATACGCAGTATTTT
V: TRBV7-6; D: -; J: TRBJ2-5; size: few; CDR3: CASSWSSTRGETQYF; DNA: TGTGCCAGCAGCTGGTCAAGCACACGGGGAGAGACCCAGTACTTC
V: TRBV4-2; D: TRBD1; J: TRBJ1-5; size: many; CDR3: CASSQGDRESNQPQHF; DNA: TGTGCCAGCAGCCAAGGGGACAGAGAGAGCAATCAGCCCCAGCATTTT
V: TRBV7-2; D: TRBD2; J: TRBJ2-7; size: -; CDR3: CASTAGGSSYEQYF; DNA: TGTGCCAGCACGGCCGGGGGGAGTTCCTACGAGCAGTACTTC
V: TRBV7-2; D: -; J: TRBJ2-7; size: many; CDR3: CASSLDLGEWYF; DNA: TGTGCCAGCAGCTTAGATCTAGGGGAATGGTACTTC
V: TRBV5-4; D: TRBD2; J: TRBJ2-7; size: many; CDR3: CASSLAASLSYEQYF; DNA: TGTGCCAGCAGCCTAGCGGCCAGCCTCTCCTACGAGCAGTACTTC
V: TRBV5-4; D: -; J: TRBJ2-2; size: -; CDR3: CASSLNTGELFF; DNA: TGTGCCAGCAGCTTAAACACCGGGGAGCTGTTTTTT
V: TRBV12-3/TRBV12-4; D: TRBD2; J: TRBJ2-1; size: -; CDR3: CASSLGLETNEQFF; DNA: TGTGCCAGCAGTTTGGGACTAGAGACTAATGAGCAGTTCTTC
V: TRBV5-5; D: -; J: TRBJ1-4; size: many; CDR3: CASSFPGTTNEKLFF; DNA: TGTGCCAGCAGCTTCCCGGGGACAACTAATGAAAAACTGTTTTTT
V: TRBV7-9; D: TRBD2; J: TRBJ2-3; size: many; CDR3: CASSSGLAGNTDTQYF; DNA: TGTGCCAGCAGCTCGGGACTAGCGGGAAACACAGATACGCAGTATTTT
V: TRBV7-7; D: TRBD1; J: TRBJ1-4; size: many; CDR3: CASSPGTGDNEKLFF; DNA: TGTGCTAGCAGCCCCGGGACAGGGGATAATGAAAAACTGTTTTTT
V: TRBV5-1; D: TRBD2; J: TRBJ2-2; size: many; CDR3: CASSSGGNSGELFF; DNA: TGCGCCAGCAGCTCCGGGGGGAATAGCGGGGAGCTGTTTTTT
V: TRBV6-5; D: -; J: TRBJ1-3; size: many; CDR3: CASSYSGSYSGNTIYF; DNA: TGTGCCAGCAGTTACTCTGGCAGTTACTCTGGAAACACCATATATTTT
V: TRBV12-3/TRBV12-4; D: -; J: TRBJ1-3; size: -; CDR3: CASSPGSSGNTIYF; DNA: TGTGCCAGCAGTCCGGGGAGCTCTGGAAACACCATATATTTT
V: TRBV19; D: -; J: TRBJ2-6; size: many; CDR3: CASGTSAGANVLTF; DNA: TGTGCCTCCGGGACGTCCGCTGGGGCCAACGTCCTGACTTTC
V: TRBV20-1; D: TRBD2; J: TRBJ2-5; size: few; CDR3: CSATGLAGAEETQYF; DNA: TGCAGTGCTACCGGACTAGCGGGGGCTGAAGAGACCCAGTACTTC
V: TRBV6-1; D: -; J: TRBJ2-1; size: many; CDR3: CASSGSLSGEQFF; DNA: TGTGCCAGCAGCGGAAGTCTCTCCGGTGAGCAGTTCTTC
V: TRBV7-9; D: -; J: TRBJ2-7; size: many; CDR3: CASSLGDEQYF; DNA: TGTGCCAGCAGCTTAGGGGACGAGCAGTACTTC
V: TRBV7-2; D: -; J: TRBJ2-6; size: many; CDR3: CASSKGLSGANVLTF; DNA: TGTGCCAGCAGCAAAGGGCTCTCTGGGGCCAACGTCCTGACTTTC
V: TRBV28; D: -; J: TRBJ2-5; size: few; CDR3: CASSEGETQYF; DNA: TGTGCCAGCTCGGAGGGGGAGACCCAGTACTTC
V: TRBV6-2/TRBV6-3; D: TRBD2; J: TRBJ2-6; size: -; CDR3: CASSYSWTSGGANVLTF; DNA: TGTGCCAGCAGTTACTCTTGGACTAGCGGTGGGGCCAACGTCCTGACTTTC
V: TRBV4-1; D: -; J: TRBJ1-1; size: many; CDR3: CASSPRGAGGTEAFF; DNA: TGCGCCAGCAGCCCCCGGGGGGCCGGGGGCACTGAAGCTTTCTTT